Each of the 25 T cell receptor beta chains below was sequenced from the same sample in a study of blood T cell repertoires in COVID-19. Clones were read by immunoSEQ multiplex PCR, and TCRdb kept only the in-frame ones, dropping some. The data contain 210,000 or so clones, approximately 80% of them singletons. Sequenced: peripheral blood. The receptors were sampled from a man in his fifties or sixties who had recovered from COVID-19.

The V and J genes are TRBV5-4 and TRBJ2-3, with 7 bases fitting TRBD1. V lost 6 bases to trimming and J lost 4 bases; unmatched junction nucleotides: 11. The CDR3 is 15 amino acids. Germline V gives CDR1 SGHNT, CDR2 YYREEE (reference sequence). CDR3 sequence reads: CASNPRDRDSDTQYF. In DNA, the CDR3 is TGTGCCAGCAACCCCCGGGACAGAGACTCAGATACGCAGTATTTT.

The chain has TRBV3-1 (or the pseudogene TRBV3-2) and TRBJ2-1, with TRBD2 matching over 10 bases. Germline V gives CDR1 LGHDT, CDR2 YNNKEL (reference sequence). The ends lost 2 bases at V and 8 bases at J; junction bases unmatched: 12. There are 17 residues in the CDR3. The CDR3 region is CASSQPRLAGKDYEQFF. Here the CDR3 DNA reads TGTGCCAGCAGCCAACCCAGACTAGCGGGTAAGGACTATGAGCAGTTCTTC.

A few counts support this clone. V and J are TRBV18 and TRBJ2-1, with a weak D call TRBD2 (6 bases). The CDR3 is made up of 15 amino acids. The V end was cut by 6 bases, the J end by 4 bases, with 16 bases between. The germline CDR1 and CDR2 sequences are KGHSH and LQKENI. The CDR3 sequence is CASSGGPYRYNEQFF. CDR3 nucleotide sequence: TGTGCCAGCTCCGGGGGACCGTACCGTTACAATGAGCAGTTCTTC.

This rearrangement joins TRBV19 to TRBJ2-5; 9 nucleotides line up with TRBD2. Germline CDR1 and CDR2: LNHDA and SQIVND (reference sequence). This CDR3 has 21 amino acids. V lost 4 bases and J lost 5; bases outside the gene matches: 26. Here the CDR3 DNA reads TGTGCCAGTAGTACGCGACCGGGACAGCATCGCCTGGCGGGAGGGCCGGAGACCCAGTACTTC. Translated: CASSTRPGQHRLAGGPETQYF.

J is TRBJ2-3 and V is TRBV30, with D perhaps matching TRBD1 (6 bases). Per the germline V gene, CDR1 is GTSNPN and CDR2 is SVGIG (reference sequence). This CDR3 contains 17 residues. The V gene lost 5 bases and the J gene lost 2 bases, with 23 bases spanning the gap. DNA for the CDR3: TGTGCCTGGGTTGGGGGCCATACTAGTTTAATCACAGATACGCAGTATTTT. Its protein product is CAWVGGHTSLITDTQYF.

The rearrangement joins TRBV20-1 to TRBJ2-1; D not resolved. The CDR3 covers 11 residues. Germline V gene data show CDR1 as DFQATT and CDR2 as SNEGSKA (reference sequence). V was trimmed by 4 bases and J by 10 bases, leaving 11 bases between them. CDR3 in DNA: TGCAGTGCTACACTCCTTTCGGAGCAGTTCTTC. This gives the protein CSATLLSEQFF.

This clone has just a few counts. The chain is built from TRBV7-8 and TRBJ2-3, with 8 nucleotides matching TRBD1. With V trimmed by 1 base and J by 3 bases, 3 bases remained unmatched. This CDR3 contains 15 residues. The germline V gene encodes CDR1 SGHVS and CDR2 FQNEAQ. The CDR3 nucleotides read TGTGCCAGCAGCTTAGTTCAGGGGGCGACAGATACGCAGTATTTT. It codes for CASSLVQGATDTQYF.

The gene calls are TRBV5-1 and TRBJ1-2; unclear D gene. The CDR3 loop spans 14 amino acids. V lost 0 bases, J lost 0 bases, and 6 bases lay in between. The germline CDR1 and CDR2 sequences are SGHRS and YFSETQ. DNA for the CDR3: TGCGCCAGCAGCTTGGAACGGGCTAACTATGGCTACACCTTC. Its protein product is CASSLERANYGYTF.

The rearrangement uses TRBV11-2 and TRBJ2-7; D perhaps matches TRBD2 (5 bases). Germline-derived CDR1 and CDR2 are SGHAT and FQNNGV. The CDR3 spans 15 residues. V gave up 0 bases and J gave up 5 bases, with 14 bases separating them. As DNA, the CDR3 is TGTGCCAGCAGCTTAGAGTTGGGCGGGTGGAACGAGCAGTACTTC. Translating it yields CASSLELGGWNEQYF.

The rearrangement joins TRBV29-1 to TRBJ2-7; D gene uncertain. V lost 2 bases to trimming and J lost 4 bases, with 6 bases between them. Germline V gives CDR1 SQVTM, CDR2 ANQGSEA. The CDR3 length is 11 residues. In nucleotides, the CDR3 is TGCAGCGTTGAATCCTCGTACGAGCAGTACTTC. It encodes CSVESSYEQYF.

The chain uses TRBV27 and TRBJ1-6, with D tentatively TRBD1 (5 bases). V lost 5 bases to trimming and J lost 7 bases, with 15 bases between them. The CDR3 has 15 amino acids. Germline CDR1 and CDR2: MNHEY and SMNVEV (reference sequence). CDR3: CASSKGIGRNSPLHF. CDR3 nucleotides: TGTGCCAGCAGTAAGGGGATAGGGCGAAATTCACCCCTCCACTTT.

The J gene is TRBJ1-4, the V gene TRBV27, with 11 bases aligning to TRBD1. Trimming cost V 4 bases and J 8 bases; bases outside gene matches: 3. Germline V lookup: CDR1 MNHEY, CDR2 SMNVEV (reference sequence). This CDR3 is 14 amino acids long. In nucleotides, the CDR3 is TGTGCCAGCAGTTGGACAGGGGGCCAGGAAAAACTGTTTTTT. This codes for CASSWTGGQEKLFF.

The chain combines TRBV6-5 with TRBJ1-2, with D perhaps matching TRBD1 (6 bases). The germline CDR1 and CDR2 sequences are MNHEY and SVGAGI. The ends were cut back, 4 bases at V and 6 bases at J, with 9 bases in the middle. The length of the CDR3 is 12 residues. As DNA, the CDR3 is TGTGCCAGCAGTTCAGGGGCCCATGGCTACACCTTC. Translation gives CASSSGAHGYTF.

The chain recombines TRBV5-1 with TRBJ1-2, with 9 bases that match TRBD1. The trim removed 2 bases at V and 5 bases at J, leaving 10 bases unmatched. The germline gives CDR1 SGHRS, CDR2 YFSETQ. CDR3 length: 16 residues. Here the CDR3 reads CASSFFMMGQGYGYTF. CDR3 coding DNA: TGCGCCAGCAGCTTCTTCATGATGGGACAGGGATATGGCTACACCTTC.

The CDR3 DNA reads TGTGCCAGCAGAGCCACCGCGGGACGGAACTATGGCTACACCTTC. Its protein product is CASRATAGRNYGYTF. V usage is TRBV2 and J usage is TRBJ1-2; weak D call: TRBD1 (5 bases). The germline gives CDR1 SNHLY, CDR2 FYNNEI. The CDR3 covers 15 residues. V was cut by 6 bases and J by 2 bases, with 16 bases left in between.

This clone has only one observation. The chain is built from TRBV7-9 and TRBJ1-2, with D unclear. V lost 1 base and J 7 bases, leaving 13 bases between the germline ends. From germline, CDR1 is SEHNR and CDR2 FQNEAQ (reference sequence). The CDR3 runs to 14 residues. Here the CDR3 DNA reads TGTGCCAGCAGCTTAGACGGCGTTGGAGGTGGCTACACCTTC. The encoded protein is CASSLDGVGGGYTF. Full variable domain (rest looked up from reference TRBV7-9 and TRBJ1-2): DTGVSQNPRHKITKRGQNVTFRCDPISEHNRLYWYRQTLGQGPEFLTYFQNEAQLEKSRLLSDRFSAERPKGSFSTLEIQRTEQGDSAMYLCASSLDGVGGGYTFGSGTRLTVV.

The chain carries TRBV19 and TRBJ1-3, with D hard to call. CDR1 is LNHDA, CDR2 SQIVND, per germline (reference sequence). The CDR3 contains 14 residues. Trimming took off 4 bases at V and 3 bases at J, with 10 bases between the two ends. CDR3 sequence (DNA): TGTGCCAGTAGTACTCACACCGTTGGAAACACCATATATTTT. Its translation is CASSTHTVGNTIYF.

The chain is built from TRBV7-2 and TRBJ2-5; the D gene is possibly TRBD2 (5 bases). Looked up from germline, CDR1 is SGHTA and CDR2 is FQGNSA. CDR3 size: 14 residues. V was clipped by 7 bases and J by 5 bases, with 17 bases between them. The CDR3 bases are TGTGCCAGCAAGGTGCAGCTCGGGAAGGAGACCCAGTACTTC. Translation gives CASKVQLGKETQYF.

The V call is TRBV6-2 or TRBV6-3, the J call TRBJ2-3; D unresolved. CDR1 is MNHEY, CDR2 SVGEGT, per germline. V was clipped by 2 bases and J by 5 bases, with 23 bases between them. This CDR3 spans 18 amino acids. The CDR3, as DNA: TGTGCCAGCAGTTACAATTCCGCACAGCCCTATCGAGTAGATACGCAGTATTTT. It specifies CASSYNSAQPYRVDTQYF.

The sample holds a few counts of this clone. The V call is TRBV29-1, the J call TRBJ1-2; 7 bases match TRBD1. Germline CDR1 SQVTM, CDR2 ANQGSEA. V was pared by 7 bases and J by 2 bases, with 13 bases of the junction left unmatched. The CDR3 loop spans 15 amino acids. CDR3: CSADSPGTANYGYTF. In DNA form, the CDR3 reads TGCAGCGCAGACAGCCCCGGGACAGCGAACTATGGCTACACCTTC.

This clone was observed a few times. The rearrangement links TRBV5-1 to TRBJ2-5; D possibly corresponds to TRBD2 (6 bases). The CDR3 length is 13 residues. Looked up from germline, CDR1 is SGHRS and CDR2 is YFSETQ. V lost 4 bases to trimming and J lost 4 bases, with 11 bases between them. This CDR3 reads CASSGGIGETQYF. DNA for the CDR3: TGCGCCAGCAGCGGGGGGATCGGAGAGACCCAGTACTTC.

DNA of the CDR3: TGTGCCAGCAGCTTAGCAGGACGGAGGACCGGGGAGCTGTTTTTT. Translation gives CASSLAGRRTGELFF. J is TRBJ2-2 and V is TRBV7-9; TRBD2 might be the D (5 bases). The CDR3 sequence is 15 residues long. Germline CDR1 reads SEHNR; CDR2 reads FQNEAQ (reference sequence). Trimming took off 0 bases at V and 5 bases at J, with 10 bases between the two ends.

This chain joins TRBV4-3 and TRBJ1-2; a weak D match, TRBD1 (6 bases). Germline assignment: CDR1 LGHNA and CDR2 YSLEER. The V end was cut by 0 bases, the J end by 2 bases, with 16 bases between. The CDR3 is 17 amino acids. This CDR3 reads CASSQDNVGGANYGYTF. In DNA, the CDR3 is TGCGCCAGCAGCCAAGATAATGTAGGGGGGGCAAACTATGGCTACACCTTC.

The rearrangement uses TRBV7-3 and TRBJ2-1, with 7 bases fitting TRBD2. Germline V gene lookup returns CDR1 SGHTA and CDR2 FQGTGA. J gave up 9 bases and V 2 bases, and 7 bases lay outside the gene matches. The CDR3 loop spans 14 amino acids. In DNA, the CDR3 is TGTGCCAGCAGCTTAGCGGGGGAGGCAAGTGAGCAGTTCTTC. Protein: CASSLAGEASEQFF.

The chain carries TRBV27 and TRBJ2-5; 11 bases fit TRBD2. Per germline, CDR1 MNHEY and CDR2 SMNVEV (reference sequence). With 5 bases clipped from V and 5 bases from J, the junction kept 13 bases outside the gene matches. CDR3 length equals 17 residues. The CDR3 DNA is TGTGCCAGCAGTCCGGGACTAGCGGTACTCCCGGCGGAGACCCAGTACTTC. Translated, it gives CASSPGLAVLPAETQYF.